A single T cell receptor beta chain is shown here with its context. The antigen remains undetermined. This sample is drawn from a study of cytomegalovirus exposure and HLA in healthy donors. Study-level findings and limits: There were reportedly fewer N-insertions in an Asian-associated ancestry cluster than the approximately 670-donor mean, in a later analysis.

Trimming cost V 4 bases and J 3 bases, with 10 bases left between them. Germline CDR1 reads GTSNPN; CDR2 reads SVGIG (reference sequence). The CDR3 consists of 13 residues. Primers: 60 Vbeta forward and 13 Jbeta reverse. TCRdb's table, derived via immunoSEQ multiplex PCR, lists solely in-frame clones and lacks some. The sample yields under 200,000 clones, roughly 80% seen once. The genes are TRBV30 and TRBJ2-1; D remains ambiguous. Sequencing used PBMCs. This clonotype originated in a male donor in good health and CMV-seropositive. The CDR3 DNA reads as TGTGCCTGGAAGGCGGAGAACTACAATGAGCAGTTCTTC. This encodes CAWKAENYNEQFF.